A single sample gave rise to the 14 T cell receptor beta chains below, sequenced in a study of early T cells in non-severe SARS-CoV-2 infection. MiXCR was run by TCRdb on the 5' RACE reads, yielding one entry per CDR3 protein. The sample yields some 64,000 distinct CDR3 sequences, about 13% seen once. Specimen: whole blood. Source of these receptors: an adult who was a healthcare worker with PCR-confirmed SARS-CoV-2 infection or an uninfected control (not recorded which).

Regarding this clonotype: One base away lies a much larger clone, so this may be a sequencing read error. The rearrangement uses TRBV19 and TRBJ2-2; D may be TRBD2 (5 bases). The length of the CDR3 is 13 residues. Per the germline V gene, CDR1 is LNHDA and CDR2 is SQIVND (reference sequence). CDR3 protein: CASKERTIGVLFF. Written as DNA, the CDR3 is TGTGCCAGTAAAGAGAGGACGATCGGGGTGCTGTTTTTT.

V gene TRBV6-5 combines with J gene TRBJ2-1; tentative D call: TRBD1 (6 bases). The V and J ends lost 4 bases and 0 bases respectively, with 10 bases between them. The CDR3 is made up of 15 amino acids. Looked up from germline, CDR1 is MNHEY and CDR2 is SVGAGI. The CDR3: CASSFTGSSYNEQFF. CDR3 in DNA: TGTGCCAGCAGTTTCACAGGGAGCTCCTACAATGAGCAGTTCTTC.

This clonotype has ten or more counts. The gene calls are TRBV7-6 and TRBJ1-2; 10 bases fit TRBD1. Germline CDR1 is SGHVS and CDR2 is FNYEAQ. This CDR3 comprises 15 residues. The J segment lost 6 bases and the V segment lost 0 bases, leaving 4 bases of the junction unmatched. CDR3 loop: CASSLAPGTGDGYTF. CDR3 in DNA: TGTGCCAGCAGCTTAGCGCCGGGGACAGGGGATGGCTACACCTTC.

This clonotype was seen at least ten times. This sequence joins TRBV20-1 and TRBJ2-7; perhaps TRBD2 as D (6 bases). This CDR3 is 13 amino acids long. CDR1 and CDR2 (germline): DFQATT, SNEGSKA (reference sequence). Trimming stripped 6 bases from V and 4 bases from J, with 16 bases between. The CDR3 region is CSARDSGWYEQYF. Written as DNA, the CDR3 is TGCAGTGCAAGGGACTCCGGATGGTACGAGCAGTACTTC.

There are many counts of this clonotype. CDR3 DNA: TGTGCCAGCAGCCTTCCCTGGGACACCGTTTCCTACGAGCAGTACTTC. It codes for CASSLPWDTVSYEQYF. The chain carries TRBV7-2 and TRBJ2-7; possible D gene TRBD1, 6 bases. Germline V lookup: CDR1 SGHTA, CDR2 FQGNSA. This CDR3 has 16 residues. Trimming took off 5 bases at V and 1 base at J, with 18 bases between the two ends.

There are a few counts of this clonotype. Here the CDR3 DNA reads TGTGCCAGTAGTCAGGAAAGGGGGACCTACGAGCAGTACTTC. Encoded protein: CASSQERGTYEQYF. This chain connects TRBV6-1 to TRBJ2-7; D might be TRBD1 (6 bases). The CDR3 has 14 residues. V was clipped by 9 bases and J by 2 bases, with 17 bases between them. In germline, CDR1 is MNHNS, CDR2 SASEGT.

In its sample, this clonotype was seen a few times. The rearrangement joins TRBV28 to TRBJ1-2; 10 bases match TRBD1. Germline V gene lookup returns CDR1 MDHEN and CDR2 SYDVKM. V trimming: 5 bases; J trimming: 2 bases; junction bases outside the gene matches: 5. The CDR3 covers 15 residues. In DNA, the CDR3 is TGTGCCAGCAGTCCGGGACAGGGGACCAACTATGGCTACACCTTC. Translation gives CASSPGQGTNYGYTF.

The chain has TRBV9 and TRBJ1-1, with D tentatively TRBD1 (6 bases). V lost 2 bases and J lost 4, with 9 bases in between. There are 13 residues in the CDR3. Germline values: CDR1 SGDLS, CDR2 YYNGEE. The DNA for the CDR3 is TGTGCCAGCAGCGTTCAACAGGGCACTGAAGCTTTCTTT. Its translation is CASSVQQGTEAFF.

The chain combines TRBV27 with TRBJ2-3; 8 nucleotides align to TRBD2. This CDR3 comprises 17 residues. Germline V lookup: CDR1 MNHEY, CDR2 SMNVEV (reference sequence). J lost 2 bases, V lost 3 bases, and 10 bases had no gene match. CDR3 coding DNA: TGTGCCAGCAGTTTCCTCGGGGGGGTGGATATCACAGATACGCAGTATTTT. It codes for CASSFLGGVDITDTQYF.

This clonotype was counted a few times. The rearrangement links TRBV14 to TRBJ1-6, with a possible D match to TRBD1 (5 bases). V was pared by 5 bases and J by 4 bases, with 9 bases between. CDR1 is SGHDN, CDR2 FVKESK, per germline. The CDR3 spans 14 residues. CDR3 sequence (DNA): TGTGCCAGCAGCTTCCGGGGGTATAATTCACCCCTCCACTTT. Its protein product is CASSFRGYNSPLHF.

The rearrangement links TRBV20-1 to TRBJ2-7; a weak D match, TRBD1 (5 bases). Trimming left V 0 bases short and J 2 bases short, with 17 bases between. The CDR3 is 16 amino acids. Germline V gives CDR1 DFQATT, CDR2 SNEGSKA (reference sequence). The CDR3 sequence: CSARDTQGVRPYEQYF. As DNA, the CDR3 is TGCAGTGCTAGAGATACCCAAGGGGTAAGGCCCTACGAGCAGTACTTC.

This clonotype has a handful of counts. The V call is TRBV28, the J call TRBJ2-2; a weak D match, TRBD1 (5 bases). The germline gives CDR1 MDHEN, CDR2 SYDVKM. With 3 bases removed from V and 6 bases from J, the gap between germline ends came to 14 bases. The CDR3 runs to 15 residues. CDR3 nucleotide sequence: TGTGCCAGCAGTTTTAACCAGGGAAGGGCCGGGGAGCTGTTTTTT. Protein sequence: CASSFNQGRAGELFF.

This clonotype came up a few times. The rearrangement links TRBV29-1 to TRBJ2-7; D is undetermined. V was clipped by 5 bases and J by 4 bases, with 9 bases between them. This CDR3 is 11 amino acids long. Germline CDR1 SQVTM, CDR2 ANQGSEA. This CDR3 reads CSVMTAYEQYF. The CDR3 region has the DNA TGCAGCGTTATGACGGCATACGAGCAGTACTTC.

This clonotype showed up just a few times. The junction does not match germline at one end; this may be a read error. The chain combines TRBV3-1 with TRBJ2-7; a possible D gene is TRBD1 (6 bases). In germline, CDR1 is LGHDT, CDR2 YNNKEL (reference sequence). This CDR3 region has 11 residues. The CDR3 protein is CASSQDQGSDF. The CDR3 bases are TGTGCCAGCAGCCAAGACCAGGGGTCGGACTTC.